Described below is a single T cell receptor (beta chain) sequence and its context. No antigen is known for it. Nothing much larger sits one base from this clone, and base qualities are not available. In total, just over 650 healthy bone marrow donors made up the cohort. All cohort members were sampled while nominally healthy, although unrecorded immune exposures were likely present. The donor was CMV seronegative and belonged to the group of 352 seronegative cohort members. Every donor gave a peripheral blood sample, and the peripheral blood mononuclear cells from that sample were used for TCR beta sequencing. Genomic DNA extraction from the blood cell samples was performed with the Qiagen DNeasy Blood Extraction Kit. The data derive from a study of cytomegalovirus exposure and HLA in healthy donors (dated by TCRdb to 2017 to 2019). Notes on the research overall: In an earlier analysis of some 610 of the donors, less than 350 Gb of sequence data and 90 million to 120 million unique TCR beta sequences from 180 million or so T cells were reported. Approximately 310 gigabases of sequencing data and tens of millions of unique TCR sequences were included in an early release covering about 700 HLA-typed donors. Of the roughly 400 genotyped donors, over 65% fell in the genetic ancestry cluster associated with self-reported Caucasian donors. The aim of the study was to test whether cataloging public T cell receptors could identify signatures of past pathogen exposure. Using immunosequencing, the study profiled T cell repertoires from fewer than 850 subjects and related those repertoires to cytomegalovirus serostatus. In addition to the first cohort of 500 to 850 subjects, a separate validation cohort of about 120 different subjects was used. To predict cytomegalovirus infection status, the study combined high-throughput TCR immunosequencing, statistical association of individual TCRs with disease status, and machine learning. To study patterns of TCR occurrence, a later analysis re-analyzed previously published TCR beta repertoires from just over 650 donors and added high-resolution HLA genotyping. The later analysis used no new phenotypic data to find candidate immune exposures, relying instead on TCR beta sequences and their occurrence across donors. In an earlier analysis of about 590 of the donors, high-throughput TCR beta sequencing was used to judge whether each TCR beta V gene segment behaved as functional or pseudogenic. Alongside the repertoire data, information on donor age, sex, ethnicity and CMV serostatus was compiled. A later genetic analysis took genome-wide SNP genotypes for about 65% of the 666 donors and used that subset as a discovery cohort. Every repertoire in the discovery cohort had been generated on one and the same sequencing platform. Class I and class II HLA loci were covered by the typing at four-digit resolution. The number of donors typed differed by locus, with roughly 620-630 for A, B, C, DRB1 and DQB1, roughly 520 for DQA1, 600 to 610 for DPA1, and approximately 470 for DPB1. Several DR-DQ haplotypes were treated as single units for association and clustering because of strong linkage in the cohort. On average, roughly 240,000 unique TCR beta nucleotide sequences were sequenced per donor among fewer than 500 genotyped donors of the cohort, with around 19% of those sequences being non-productive.

Receptor amplification or capture employed the immunoSEQ multiplex PCR assay. For the multiplex PCR, a mixture combining 60 forward primers for TCR Vbeta segments and 13 reverse primers for TCR Jbeta segments was used. Amplification of the CDR3 region of rearranged TCR beta genes was performed with a multiplex PCR assay on genomic DNA. The amplified TCR beta libraries were sequenced on the Illumina HiSeq System as 87-base-pair reads. From the authors' description of their analysis: In a later analysis, tens of millions of unique TCR beta chains were counted across the 666 repertoires, and around 10 million of these chains were shared by at least two donors. To remove PCR and sequencing errors, raw reads were error-corrected and collapsed into unique sequences using a nearest-neighbor algorithm that merged closely related sequences. V, D and J gene segments were assigned by aligning CDR3 sequences to IMGT reference sequences. For a sequence to be retained, at least a six-nucleotide match to both a V gene segment and a J gene segment was required. A rearrangement was called productive if the CDR3 had no stop codons and remained in frame with V and J, and every other rearrangement was called non-productive. Following IMGT convention, CDR3 was defined as the stretch from the second conserved V-encoded cysteine to the conserved J-encoded phenylalanine. In an earlier analysis of around 540 of the donors, sequences lacking an unambiguous match to a single V gene segment were excluded. In an earlier analysis of around 600 of the donors, V segments were called functional above 56.7% productive rearrangements and were called segregating when the between-donor standard deviation exceeded 5%. To diagnose cytomegalovirus status from the catalog of TCR beta chain sequences, a statistical classification framework was built. In a later analysis, TCR nucleotide sequences were compared against IMGT/GENE-DB human TR gene sequences so that V and J genes could be assigned. Using the TCRdist pipeline, a later analysis assigned CDR3 sequences along with most-parsimonious VDJ recombination scenarios. In a later analysis, each TCR beta chain was defined by its CDR3 amino acid sequence together with its V-gene family, and reads lacking a unique V-gene family were excluded. To address suspected cross-contamination and a sequencing artifact, a later analysis removed approximately 590 highly shared, low-generation-probability nucleotide sequences. In a later analysis, a clonal expansion index for each public chain was calculated from normalized within-repertoire ranks of inferred template counts. In a later analysis, generation probabilities were computed with a VDJ recombination model fitted to out-of-frame rearrangements, and the resulting probabilities were checked against IGoR. A later analysis scored TCR-TCR, TCR-HLA and TCR-CMV co-occurrence with hypergeometric tests, applying a repertoire-size bias correction to TCR pairs. A later analysis estimated false discovery rates by permuting HLA or CMV assignments 20 times. In a later analysis, co-occurring TCRs were grouped with DBSCAN, and TCRdist sequence similarity was added when clustering was performed within HLA-allele-positive subsets. Repertoires with fewer than 30,000 or more than 120,000 public chains, plus five repertoires with anomalous nucleotide sharing, were excluded from co-occurrence clustering. TCRdb carries this immuneACCESS record with in-frame sequences only. Its versions omit some clonotypes, under half of them owing to an unresolved V gene in the studies checked, with the rest unexplained. V and J calls and clone size come straight from that table; D and trimming were deduced from the DNA. The sample table contains 130,000 to 150,000 clones; only one count was recorded for 75% to 80% of them. The ten largest account for less than 2% of the sample.

The germline V gene specifies SNHLY as CDR1 and FYNNEI as CDR2. A distance of 10 bases separates the germline ends of V and J, which lose 3 bases and 4 bases respectively. The cysteine opens and the phenylalanine closes a CDR3 of 14 amino acids. Only the CDR3 DNA is retained, 42 bases long and in frame from the first base. Overall study outcomes, separate from this receptor: Sequencing depth was assumed to be roughly uniform across donors in the presence/absence analyses, though that assumption may not hold. A group of highly shared sequence variants was considered likely to be a technical artifact of the sequencing pipeline. Correlated functional status among segregating V segments might be attributable to linkage disequilibrium, but an unknown experimental factor could not be ruled out. The cohort was sequenced for TCR beta chains only, and without alpha or paired-chain data the features that could be detected were limited. Some IMGT-functional V segments, including TRBV6-2 and TRBV6-3, could not be distinguished by the 87-base-pair reads and were therefore excluded. At a false discovery rate of 0.05, a later analysis linked under 20,000 TCR beta sequences to specific HLA alleles. Most CMV-associated TCR beta chains appeared to be HLA-restricted in a later analysis, and the HLA associations seemed to be driven largely by CMV exposure. The earlier analysis of 450 to 700 of the donors excluded roughly 17 rarely observed V segments, including chromosome 9 orphons, because counts were too low. While some public TCRs were present in many individuals, most TCR sequences turned up only very rarely across donors. A total of 150 to 200 TCR beta chains were listed by the study as associated with cytomegalovirus. When HLA alleles, especially DR and DQ, strongly co-occurred, TCR associations were difficult to assign to individual alleles. Because HLA typing was missing for some donors at each locus, association tests included only the typed subset. According to a later analysis, TCR association rates differed among HLA loci, with DRB1 alleles showing the most associated TCRs and HLA-C alleles showing the fewest. In a later genetic analysis, fewer N-insertions in productive TCRs were reported among donors in an Asian-associated ancestry cluster than the 666-donor mean. Compared with equally common non-associated chains, HLA-associated TCR beta chains in a later analysis were more clonally expanded and had lower generation probabilities. In a later analysis, several top co-occurrence clusters were reported to appear linked to parvovirus B19, influenza, CMV and Epstein-Barr virus. Cytomegalovirus status was reported to be diagnosed by the classifier with high specificity and sensitivity in both the original and validation cohorts. CMV serostatus was the only immune exposure information available for the cohort. It was suggested by the authors that the approach could potentially be generalized to other disease states and immunological phenotypes. In an earlier analysis of approximately 590 of the donors, most TCR beta V segments appeared in productive rearrangements about 87% or about 30% of the time, broadly matching IMGT annotations. V-gene and J-gene trimming of TCR beta chains was associated with a missense DCLRE1C variant in a later genetic analysis, and the association was replicated in an independent cohort. A further reported finding was that TCR beta sequences accurately predicted the HLA-A and HLA-B alleles for most subjects in the first cohort. In vitro tests confirmed that a few of the cytomegalovirus-associated TCR beta chains recognize cytomegalovirus antigens.

The sequence derives from a woman in her twenties or thirties in good health and CMV-seronegative. The V and J genes are TRBV2 and TRBJ2-1; perhaps TRBD1 is the D gene, with 5 bases matching. Material: PBMCs. The CDR3 reads CASSDRVSYNEQFF. The nucleotide sequence is given as TGTGCCAGCAGTGACAGGGTTTCATACAATGAGCAGTTCTTC.